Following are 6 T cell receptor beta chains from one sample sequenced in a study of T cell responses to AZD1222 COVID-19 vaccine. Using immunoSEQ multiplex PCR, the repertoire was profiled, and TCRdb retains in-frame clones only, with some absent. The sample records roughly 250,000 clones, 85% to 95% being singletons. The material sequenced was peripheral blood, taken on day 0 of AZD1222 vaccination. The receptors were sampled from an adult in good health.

Here the CDR3 reads CASSLRGFKGQPQHF. For the CDR3, the DNA is TGTGCCAGCAGCTTACGAGGTTTCAAAGGACAGCCCCAGCATTTT. This chain connects TRBV13 to TRBJ1-5; no clear D gene. Germline V gene sequence: CDR1 PRHDT, CDR2 FYEKMQ (reference sequence). The length of the CDR3 is 15 residues. Trimming took off 2 bases at V and 7 bases at J, with 15 bases between the two ends.

In DNA form, the CDR3 reads TGTGCCAGCAGCTCCCGGACTAGCGGGAGTTACAATGAGCAGTTCTTC. As protein: CASSSRTSGSYNEQFF. This sequence joins TRBV11-3 and TRBJ2-1, with 13 bases lining up with TRBD2. CDR3 length equals 16 residues. After removal of 4 bases from V and 4 bases from J, the junction contained 4 bases not matched to a gene. Germline V CDR1 and CDR2: SGHNT, YENEEA.

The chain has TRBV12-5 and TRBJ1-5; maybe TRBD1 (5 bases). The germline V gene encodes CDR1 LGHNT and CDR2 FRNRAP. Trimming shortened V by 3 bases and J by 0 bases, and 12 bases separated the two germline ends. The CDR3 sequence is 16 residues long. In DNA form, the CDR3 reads TGTGCTAGTGGTTTCCAAGGGGTTGATAGCAATCAGCCCCAGCATTTT. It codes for CASGFQGVDSNQPQHF.

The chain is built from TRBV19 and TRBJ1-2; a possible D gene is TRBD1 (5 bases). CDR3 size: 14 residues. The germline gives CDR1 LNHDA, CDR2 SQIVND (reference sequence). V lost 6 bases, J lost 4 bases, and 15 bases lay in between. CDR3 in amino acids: CASSLGPGVYGYTF. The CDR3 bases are TGTGCCAGTAGCTTGGGGCCGGGCGTCTATGGCTACACCTTC.

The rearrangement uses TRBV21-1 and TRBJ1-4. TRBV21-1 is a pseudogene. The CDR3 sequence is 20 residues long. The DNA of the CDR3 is TGTGCCAGCAGCAAAGTCCAAACCGGGACCCCGAGGCAGGGTAATGAAAAACTGTTTTTT. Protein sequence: CASSKVQTGTPRQGNEKLFF.

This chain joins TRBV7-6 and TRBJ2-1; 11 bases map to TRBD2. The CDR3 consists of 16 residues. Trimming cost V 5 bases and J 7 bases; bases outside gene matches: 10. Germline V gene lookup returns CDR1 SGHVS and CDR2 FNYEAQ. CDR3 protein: CASSLETSGARNEQFF. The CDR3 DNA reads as TGTGCCAGCAGCCTAGAGACTAGCGGGGCGAGAAATGAGCAGTTCTTC. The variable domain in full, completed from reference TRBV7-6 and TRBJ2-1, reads GAGVSQSPRYKVTKRGQDVALRCDPISGHVSLYWYRQALGQGPEFLTYFNYEAQQDKSGLPNDRFSAERPEGSISTLTIQRTEQRDSAMYRCASSLETSGARNEQFFGPGTRLTVL.